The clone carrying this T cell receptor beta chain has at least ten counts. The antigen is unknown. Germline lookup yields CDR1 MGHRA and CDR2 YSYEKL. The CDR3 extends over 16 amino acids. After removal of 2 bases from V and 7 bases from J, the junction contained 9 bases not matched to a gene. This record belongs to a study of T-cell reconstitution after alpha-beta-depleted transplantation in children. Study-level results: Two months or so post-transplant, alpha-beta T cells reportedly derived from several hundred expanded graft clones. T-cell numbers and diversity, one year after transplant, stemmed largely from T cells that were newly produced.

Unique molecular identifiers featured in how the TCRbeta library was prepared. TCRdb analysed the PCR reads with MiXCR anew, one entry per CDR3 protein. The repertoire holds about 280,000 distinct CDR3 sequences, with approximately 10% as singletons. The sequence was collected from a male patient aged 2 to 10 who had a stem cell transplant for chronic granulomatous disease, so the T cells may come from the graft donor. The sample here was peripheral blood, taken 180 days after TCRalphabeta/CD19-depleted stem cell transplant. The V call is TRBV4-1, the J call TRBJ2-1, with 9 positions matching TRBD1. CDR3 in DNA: TGCGCCAGCAGCCAATACAGGGGGCTCGGGATAAATGAGCAGTTCTTC. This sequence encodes CASSQYRGLGINEQFF.